The entry below gives a single T cell receptor beta chain sequence along with its context. Repertoires were generated with immunoSEQ multiplex PCR, while TCRdb's copy carries only in-frame clones and drops some. The sample lists about 82,000 clones; 90% to 95% were seen once. In germline, CDR1 is SEHNR, CDR2 FQNEAQ (reference sequence). This CDR3 contains 14 residues. V was clipped by 0 bases and J by 5 bases, with 8 bases between them. This sample is drawn from a study of cytomegalovirus exposure and HLA in healthy donors. The receptor's source is a man aged 18 to 29 in good health and CMV-seronegative. The source material was PBMCs. This chain links TRBV7-9 with TRBJ1-5; D possibly corresponds to TRBD1 (5 bases). The CDR3 DNA is TGTGCCAGCAGCTTAGCGGGGGGTTATCAGCCCCAGCATTTT. Translation gives CASSLAGGYQPQHF.